Reported below is one T cell receptor beta chain. This CDR3 spans 14 amino acids. Germline CDR1 reads MNHNS; CDR2 reads SASEGT. V was pared by 2 bases and J by 4 bases, with 12 bases between. The data were taken from a study of T cell changes during pregnancy in multiple sclerosis. Some clones are missing from TCRdb's copy, which holds only in-frame ones; the method was immunoSEQ multiplex PCR. The sample includes more than 80,000 clones, around 93% of them seen just once. Sequenced here: PBMCs, sampled in the first trimester of pregnancy. The sequence was obtained from a female donor in good health, serving as a control in a pregnancy study. Some clones in this sample may be carry-over from other donors' samples. The chain combines TRBV6-1 with TRBJ2-7, with unresolved D. The CDR3 loop is CASSERSTRYEQYF. The CDR3 DNA reads TGTGCCAGCAGTGAACGGAGTACGAGATACGAGCAGTACTTC.